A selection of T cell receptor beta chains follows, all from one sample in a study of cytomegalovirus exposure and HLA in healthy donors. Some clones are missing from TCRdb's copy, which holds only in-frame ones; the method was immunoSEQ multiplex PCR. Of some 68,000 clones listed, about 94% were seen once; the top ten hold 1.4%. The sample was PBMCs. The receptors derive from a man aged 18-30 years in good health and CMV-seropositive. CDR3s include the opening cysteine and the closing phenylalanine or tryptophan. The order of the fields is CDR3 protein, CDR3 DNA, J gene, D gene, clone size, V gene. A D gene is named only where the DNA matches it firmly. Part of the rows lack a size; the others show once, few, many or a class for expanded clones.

CDR3: CASTEAFRVEQYF
DNA: TGTGCCAGCACCGAGGCTTTCCGCGTGGAGCAGTACTTC
J: TRBJ2-7
D: .
size: once
V: TRBV28

CDR3: CASSGPGASYNEQFF
DNA: TGTGCCAGCAGCGGACCGGGTGCCTCCTACAATGAGCAGTTCTTC
J: TRBJ2-1
D: .
size: .
V: TRBV9

CDR3: CASGVPGGLTDTQYF
DNA: TGTGCCAGCGGCGTCCCGGGAGGACTCACAGATACGCAGTATTTT
J: TRBJ2-3
D: TRBD2
size: .
V: TRBV4-2

CDR3: CASSQARAGELFF
DNA: TGTGCCAGCAGCCAAGCTAGAGCCGGGGAGCTGTTTTTT
J: TRBJ2-2
D: .
size: .
V: TRBV14

CDR3: CASSLSGGYNEQFF
DNA: TGTGCCAGCAGTTTGTCGGGAGGGTACAATGAGCAGTTCTTC
J: TRBJ2-1
D: TRBD2
size: once
V: TRBV28

CDR3: CASSLFSRPGNTEAFF
DNA: TGTGCCAGCAGCTTGTTTTCCAGGCCTGGGAACACTGAAGCTTTCTTT
J: TRBJ1-1
D: .
size: once
V: TRBV5-4

CDR3: CASSENNLNSYEQYF
DNA: TGTGCCAGCAGTGAAAACAATCTGAACTCCTACGAGCAGTACTTC
J: TRBJ2-7
D: .
size: once
V: TRBV2

CDR3: CASSPRQGALNTEAFF
DNA: TGTGCCAGCAGCCCACGACAGGGGGCGCTTAACACTGAAGCTTTCTTT
J: TRBJ1-1
D: TRBD1
size: .
V: TRBV11-1

CDR3: CASSPGTGGQETQYF
DNA: TGTGCCAGCAGCCCCGGCACGGGGGGCCAAGAGACCCAGTACTTC
J: TRBJ2-5
D: TRBD2
size: .
V: TRBV11-3

CDR3: CASSLNPRREKETQYF
DNA: TGTGCCAGCAGCTTAAACCCAAGGCGGGAGAAAGAGACCCAGTACTTC
J: TRBJ2-5
D: TRBD2
size: .
V: TRBV7-3

CDR3: CASSPLDQGPQHF
DNA: TGTGCCAGCTCACCACTTGATCAGGGCCCCCAGCATTTT
J: TRBJ1-5
D: .
size: .
V: TRBV18

CDR3: CASSPAGGFYEQYF
DNA: TGTGCCAGCAGCCCAGCGGGGGGATTCTACGAGCAGTACTTC
J: TRBJ2-7
D: TRBD2
size: .
V: TRBV2

CDR3: CASSSVAELPHSYEQYF
DNA: TGTGCCAGCAGCTCGGTAGCGGAACTACCGCACTCCTACGAGCAGTACTTC
J: TRBJ2-7
D: .
size: .
V: TRBV7-3

CDR3: CASSLAFPQRGWDNEQFF
DNA: TGTGCCAGTAGTCTGGCCTTCCCACAAAGGGGTTGGGACAATGAGCAGTTCTTC
J: TRBJ2-1
D: .
size: .
V: TRBV19

CDR3: CASIPGTSSPEQYF
DNA: TGTGCCAGCATCCCCGGGACTAGCAGTCCCGAGCAGTACTTC
J: TRBJ2-7
D: TRBD2
size: .
V: TRBV6-6

CDR3: CASSPGGGNNEQFF
DNA: TGTGCCAGCAGCCCGGGTGGGGGGAACAATGAGCAGTTCTTC
J: TRBJ2-1
D: .
size: .
V: TRBV7-3

CDR3: CASSPWTRAEDEQFF
DNA: TGTGCCAGCAGCCCATGGACAAGGGCGGAAGATGAGCAGTTCTTC
J: TRBJ2-1
D: .
size: .
V: TRBV5-8

CDR3: CASGLPRSVSEQYF
DNA: TGTGCTAGTGGTTTGCCCCGTTCGGTTTCCGAGCAGTACTTC
J: TRBJ2-7
D: .
size: .
V: TRBV12-5

CDR3: CASRPQGDSPLHF
DNA: TGTGCCAGCAGGCCCCAGGGGGATTCACCCCTCCACTTT
J: TRBJ1-6
D: TRBD1
size: .
V: TRBV2

CDR3: CASSITASGGYEQYF
DNA: TGTGCCAGTAGTATCACGGCTAGCGGGGGGTACGAGCAGTACTTC
J: TRBJ2-7
D: TRBD2
size: .
V: TRBV19

CDR3: CSSGAATDTQYF
DNA: TGCAGCTCAGGCGCCGCGACGGATACGCAGTATTTT
J: TRBJ2-3
D: .
size: once
V: TRBV29-1

CDR3: CASSDSKGAAQTQETQYF
DNA: TGTGCCAGCAGTGACTCGAAAGGGGCGGCTCAAACCCAAGAGACCCAGTACTTC
J: TRBJ2-5
D: .
size: .
V: TRBV6-4

CDR3: CASSSGAGPQETQYF
DNA: TGCGCCAGCAGCTCCGGAGCGGGGCCCCAAGAGACCCAGTACTTC
J: TRBJ2-5
D: TRBD2
size: once
V: TRBV5-1

CDR3: CASSPRRLAEETQYF
DNA: TGTGCCAGCAGTCCAAGGAGGCTAGCGGAAGAGACCCAGTACTTC
J: TRBJ2-5
D: TRBD2
size: .
V: TRBV6-1

CDR3: CSVVRLAEPTDTQYF
DNA: TGCAGCGTTGTCCGACTAGCGGAGCCCACAGATACGCAGTATTTT
J: TRBJ2-3
D: TRBD2
size: .
V: TRBV29-1

CDR3: CAIRQGSNEQYF
DNA: TGTGCCATCCGACAGGGTAGCAACGAGCAGTACTTC
J: TRBJ2-7
D: TRBD1
size: few
V: TRBV2

CDR3: CASSGAGIGNQPQHF
DNA: TGTGCCAGCAGTGGGGCGGGGATAGGCAATCAGCCCCAGCATTTT
J: TRBJ1-5
D: .
size: once
V: TRBV2

CDR3: CASSVGTDKFYEQYF
DNA: TGCGCCAGCAGCGTCGGGACAGACAAATTCTACGAGCAGTACTTC
J: TRBJ2-7
D: TRBD1
size: .
V: TRBV5-1

CDR3: CASSVDGRNTGELFF
DNA: TGTGCCAGCAGCGTAGACGGGAGGAACACCGGGGAGCTGTTTTTT
J: TRBJ2-2
D: .
size: .
V: TRBV9

CDR3: CASRQGPSNTIYF
DNA: TGTGCCAGCAGACAGGGCCCTTCTAACACCATATATTTT
J: TRBJ1-3
D: .
size: .
V: TRBV11-2

CDR3: CASSMGTGVSYNEQFF
DNA: TGTGCCAGTAGTATGGGGACAGGGGTATCCTACAATGAGCAGTTCTTC
J: TRBJ2-1
D: TRBD1
size: .
V: TRBV19

CDR3: CASSPSLAEETQYF
DNA: TGCGCCAGCAGCCCTAGCCTAGCGGAAGAGACCCAGTACTTC
J: TRBJ2-5
D: TRBD2
size: once
V: TRBV4-1

CDR3: CASSEVYGETQYF
DNA: TGTGCCAGCAGTGAAGTCTACGGGGAGACCCAGTACTTC
J: TRBJ2-5
D: .
size: .
V: TRBV6-1

CDR3: CASSLTGPHGYTF
DNA: TGTGCCAGCAGCCTGACAGGGCCGCATGGCTACACCTTC
J: TRBJ1-2
D: TRBD1
size: few
V: TRBV6-1

CDR3: CAISVAGGSPSTDTQYF
DNA: TGTGCCATCAGTGTCGCGGGGGGGTCTCCTAGCACAGATACGCAGTATTTT
J: TRBJ2-3
D: TRBD2
size: .
V: TRBV10-3

CDR3: CASTPRGAEQYF
DNA: TGTGCCAGCACTCCCAGGGGGGCCGAGCAGTACTTC
J: TRBJ2-7
D: .
size: .
V: TRBV7-9

CDR3: CASSLVRGPMPNTEAFF
DNA: TGCGCCAGCAGCTTGGTGAGAGGGCCCATGCCAAACACTGAAGCTTTCTTT
J: TRBJ1-1
D: .
size: .
V: TRBV5-1

CDR3: CASSLGTSPRETQYF
DNA: TGTGCCAGCAGTTTGGGGACTAGCCCCCGAGAGACCCAGTACTTC
J: TRBJ2-5
D: TRBD2
size: .
V: TRBV27

CDR3: CASSGYTSGSINEQFF
DNA: TGTGCCAGCAGCGGATATACTAGCGGGAGTATCAATGAGCAGTTCTTC
J: TRBJ2-1
D: TRBD2
size: .
V: TRBV5-4

CDR3: CASSLNRLAGKTDRELFF
DNA: TGCGCCAGCAGTCTAAACCGACTAGCGGGAAAAACTGATAGGGAGCTGTTTTTT
J: TRBJ2-2
D: TRBD2
size: .
V: TRBV23-1

CDR3: CASLRGDTQYF
DNA: TGTGCCAGCCTCAGGGGCGATACGCAGTATTTT
J: TRBJ2-3
D: .
size: .
V: TRBV27

CDR3: CASSLSLGATSTDTQYF
DNA: TGCGCCAGCAGCTTGTCTTTGGGAGCTACTAGCACAGATACGCAGTATTTT
J: TRBJ2-3
D: .
size: .
V: TRBV5-1

CDR3: CAWSVSLRGGRGFTEAFF
DNA: TGTGCCTGGAGTGTTAGTCTTAGAGGGGGCAGGGGCTTCACTGAAGCTTTCTTT
J: TRBJ1-1
D: TRBD1
size: .
V: TRBV30

CDR3: CASSPLAGLTNEKLFF
DNA: TGTGCCAGCAGTCCCCTTGCGGGGTTAACTAATGAAAAACTGTTTTTT
J: TRBJ1-4
D: .
size: once
V: TRBV27

CDR3: CASSDGRVTYEQYF
DNA: TGCGCCAGCAGCGACGGGAGAGTCACCTACGAGCAGTACTTC
J: TRBJ2-7
D: .
size: .
V: TRBV5-1

CDR3: CASSLGGLADEQYF
DNA: TGTGCCAGCAGCTTGGGGGGACTAGCTGACGAGCAGTACTTC
J: TRBJ2-7
D: TRBD2
size: .
V: TRBV5-6

CDR3: CASSNRGQDEQYF
DNA: TGTGCCAGTAGTAACAGGGGACAGGACGAGCAGTACTTC
J: TRBJ2-7
D: TRBD1
size: .
V: TRBV19

CDR3: CASSLGPGGAGANVLTF
DNA: TGCGCCAGCAGCTTGGGACCGGGGGGCGCTGGGGCCAACGTCCTGACTTTC
J: TRBJ2-6
D: .
size: .
V: TRBV5-1

CDR3: CASSGAGNSYEQYF
DNA: TGCGCCAGCAGTGGGGCAGGAAACTCCTACGAGCAGTACTTC
J: TRBJ2-7
D: .
size: .
V: TRBV5-1

CDR3: CASSDPDRDKYGYTF
DNA: TGTGCCAGCAGCGACCCTGACCGGGACAAGTATGGCTACACCTTC
J: TRBJ1-2
D: .
size: .
V: TRBV9

CDR3: CASSLGQGARLETQYF
DNA: TGCGCCAGCAGCCTAGGACAGGGGGCACGGTTGGAGACCCAGTACTTC
J: TRBJ2-5
D: TRBD1
size: .
V: TRBV5-1

CDR3: CSVEESGAARGTQYF
DNA: TGCAGCGTTGAAGAATCAGGAGCGGCCCGGGGTACGCAGTATTTT
J: TRBJ2-3
D: .
size: .
V: TRBV29-1

CDR3: CASSVSLTVGGGAGEQFF
DNA: TGTGCCAGCAGCGTGAGTCTGACGGTTGGCGGGGGGGCGGGTGAGCAGTTCTTC
J: TRBJ2-1
D: TRBD2
size: .
V: TRBV9

CDR3: CASSVDWLGDYGYTF
DNA: TGTGCCAGCAGCGTAGACTGGCTAGGTGATTATGGCTACACCTTC
J: TRBJ1-2
D: .
size: .
V: TRBV9

CDR3: CASFRRERHEQYF
DNA: TGTGCCAGCTTCAGGCGGGAGCGCCACGAGCAGTACTTC
J: TRBJ2-7
D: TRBD2
size: .
V: TRBV2

CDR3: CASSLVALWTSGYNEQFF
DNA: TGTGCCAGCAGCTTAGTTGCGCTTTGGACTAGCGGGTATAATGAGCAGTTCTTC
J: TRBJ2-1
D: TRBD2
size: .
V: TRBV7-2

CDR3: CASSVTNSGRRYEQYF
DNA: TGTGCCAGCAGCGTCACGAATAGCGGGAGGAGGTACGAGCAGTACTTC
J: TRBJ2-7
D: TRBD2
size: .
V: TRBV7-6

CDR3: CAWSGGQGALEAFF
DNA: TGTGCCTGGAGCGGGGGACAGGGGGCTTTAGAAGCTTTCTTT
J: TRBJ1-1
D: TRBD1
size: .
V: TRBV30

CDR3: CASSLWRQQMGQNF
DNA: TGTGCCAGCAGTTTATGGCGACAGCAAATGGGTCAAAACTTC
J: TRBJ1-2
D: .
size: .
V: TRBV28

CDR3: CASSLSLLSGNNEQFF
DNA: TGTGCCAGCAGTTTGTCTTTATTGTCAGGGAACAATGAGCAGTTCTTC
J: TRBJ2-1
D: .
size: .
V: TRBV28